This record covers a single T cell receptor beta chain. This specimen comes from a study of blood T cell repertoires in COVID-19. Study summary: Acute-phase and convalescent COVID-19 samples originated in the United States, Italy and Spain. PBMCs, B-cell-depleted T cells, or T cells were the source of the cDNA or gDNA that made up the material.

Germline CDR1 reads SQVTM; CDR2 reads ANQGSEA. Trimming cost V 1 base and J 7 bases; bases outside gene matches: 13. This CDR3 has 17 residues. Original handling: Amplification with reference gene primers provided the estimates of nucleated cell counts. The assay was immunoSEQ multiplex PCR, and TCRdb's table has in-frame clones only and misses some. The V and J calls and the clone size are those of that table, but D and trimming were determined from the DNA. The table records tens of thousands of clones, about 80% of them present only once. The source of this sequence is a woman in her sixties or seventies with acute or convalescent COVID-19. Input material: peripheral blood. The rearrangement joins TRBV29-1 to TRBJ2-1; 10 bases fit TRBD2. CDR3 sequence reads: CSVEGEASGRGRNEQFF. CDR3 bases: TGCAGCGTTGAAGGGGAGGCTAGCGGGAGAGGGCGAAATGAGCAGTTCTTC.